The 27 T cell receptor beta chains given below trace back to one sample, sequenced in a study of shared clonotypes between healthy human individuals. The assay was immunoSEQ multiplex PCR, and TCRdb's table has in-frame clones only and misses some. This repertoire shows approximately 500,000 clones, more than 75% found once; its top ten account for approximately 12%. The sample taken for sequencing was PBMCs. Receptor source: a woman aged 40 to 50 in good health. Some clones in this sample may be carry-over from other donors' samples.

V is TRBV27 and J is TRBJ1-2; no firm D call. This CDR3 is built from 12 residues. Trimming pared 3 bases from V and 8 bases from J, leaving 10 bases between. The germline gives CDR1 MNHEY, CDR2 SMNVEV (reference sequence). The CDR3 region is CASSFSSGGYTF. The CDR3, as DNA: TGTGCCAGCAGTTTTTCCTCGGGAGGCTACACCTTC.

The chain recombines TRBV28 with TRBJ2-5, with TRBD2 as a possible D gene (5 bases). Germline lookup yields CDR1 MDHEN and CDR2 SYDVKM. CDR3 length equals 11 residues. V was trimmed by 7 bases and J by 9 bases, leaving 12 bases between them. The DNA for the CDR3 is TGTGCCAGCACCCTCGAGGGTCCCCAGTACTTC. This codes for CASTLEGPQYF. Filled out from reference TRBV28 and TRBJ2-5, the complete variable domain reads DVKVTQSSRYLVKRTGEKVFLECVQDMDHENMFWYRQDPGLGLRLIYFSYDVKMKEKGDIPEGYSVSREKKERFSLILESASTNQTSMYLCASTLEGPQYFGPGTRLLVL.

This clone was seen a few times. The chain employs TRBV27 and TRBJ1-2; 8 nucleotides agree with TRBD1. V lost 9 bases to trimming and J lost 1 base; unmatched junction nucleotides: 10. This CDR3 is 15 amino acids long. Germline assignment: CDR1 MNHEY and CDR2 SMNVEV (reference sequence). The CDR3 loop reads CASSRDRGDNYGYTF. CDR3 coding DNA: TGTGCCAGTAGTCGAGACAGGGGAGATAACTATGGCTACACCTTC.

CDR3 loop: CASSRPGQAYEQYF. The CDR3 DNA is TGTGCCAGCAGTCGCCCCGGACAGGCCTACGAGCAGTACTTC. This chain joins TRBV25-1 and TRBJ2-7, with 7 bases that match TRBD1. Per the germline V gene, CDR1 is MGHDK and CDR2 is SYGVNS. J was trimmed by 2 bases and V by 5 bases; bases with no gene match: 6. This CDR3 spans 14 amino acids.

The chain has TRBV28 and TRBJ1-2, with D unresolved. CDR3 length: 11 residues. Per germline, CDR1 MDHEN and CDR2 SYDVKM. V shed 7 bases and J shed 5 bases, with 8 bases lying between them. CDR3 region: CASTASYGYTF. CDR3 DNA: TGTGCCAGCACTGCTTCTTATGGCTACACCTTC.

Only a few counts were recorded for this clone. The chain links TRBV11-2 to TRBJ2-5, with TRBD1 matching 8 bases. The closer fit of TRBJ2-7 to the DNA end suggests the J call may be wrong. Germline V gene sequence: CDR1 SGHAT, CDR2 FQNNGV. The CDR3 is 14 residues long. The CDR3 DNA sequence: TGTGCCAGCAGCAAGGACAGGGCGATCTACGAGCAGTACTTC. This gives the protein CASSKDRAIYEQYF.

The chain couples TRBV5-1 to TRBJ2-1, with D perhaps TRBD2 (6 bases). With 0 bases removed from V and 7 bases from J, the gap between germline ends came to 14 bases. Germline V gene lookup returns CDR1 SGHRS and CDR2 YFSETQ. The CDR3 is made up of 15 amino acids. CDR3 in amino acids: CASSLAGVKGNEQFF. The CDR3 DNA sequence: TGCGCCAGCAGCTTGGCGGGAGTAAAGGGGAATGAGCAGTTCTTC.

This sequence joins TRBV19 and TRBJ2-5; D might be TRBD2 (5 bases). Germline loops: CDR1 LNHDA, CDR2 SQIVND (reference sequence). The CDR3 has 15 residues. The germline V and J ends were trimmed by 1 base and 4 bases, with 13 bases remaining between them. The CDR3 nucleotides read TGTGCCAGTAGTATAGGTTCGGGAATAGGAGAGACCCAGTACTTC. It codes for CASSIGSGIGETQYF.

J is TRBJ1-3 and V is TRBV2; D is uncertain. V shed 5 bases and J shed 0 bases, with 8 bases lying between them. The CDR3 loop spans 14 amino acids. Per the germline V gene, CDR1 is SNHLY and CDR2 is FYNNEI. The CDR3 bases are TGTGCCAGCAGTCGTGATAACTCTGGAAACACCATATATTTT. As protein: CASSRDNSGNTIYF.

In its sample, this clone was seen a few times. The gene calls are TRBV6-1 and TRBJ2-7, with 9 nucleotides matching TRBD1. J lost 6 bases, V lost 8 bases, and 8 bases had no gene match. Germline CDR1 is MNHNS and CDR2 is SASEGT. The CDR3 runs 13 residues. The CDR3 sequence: CASGNRGLFEQYF. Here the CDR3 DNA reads TGTGCCAGCGGGAACAGGGGGCTCTTCGAGCAGTACTTC.

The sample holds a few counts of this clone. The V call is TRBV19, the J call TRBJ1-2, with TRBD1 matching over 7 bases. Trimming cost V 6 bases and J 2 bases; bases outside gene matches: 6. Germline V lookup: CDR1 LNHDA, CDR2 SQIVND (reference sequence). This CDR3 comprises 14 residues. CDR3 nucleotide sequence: TGTGCCAGTAGCCTAGAGGGACAGAACTATGGCTACACCTTC. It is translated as CASSLEGQNYGYTF.

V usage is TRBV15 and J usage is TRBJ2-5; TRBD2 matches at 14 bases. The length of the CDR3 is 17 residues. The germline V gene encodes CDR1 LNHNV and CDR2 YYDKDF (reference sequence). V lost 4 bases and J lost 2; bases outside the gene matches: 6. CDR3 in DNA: TGTGCCACCAGCACGGGACTAGCGGGAGTAGGGCAAGAGACCCAGTACTTC. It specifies CATSTGLAGVGQETQYF. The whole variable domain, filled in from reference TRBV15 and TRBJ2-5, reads DAMVIQNPRYQVTQFGKPVTLSCSQTLNHNVMYWYQQKSSQAPKLLFHYYDKDFNNEADTPDNFQSRRPNTSFCFLDIRSPGLGDTAMYLCATSTGLAGVGQETQYFGPGTRLLVL.

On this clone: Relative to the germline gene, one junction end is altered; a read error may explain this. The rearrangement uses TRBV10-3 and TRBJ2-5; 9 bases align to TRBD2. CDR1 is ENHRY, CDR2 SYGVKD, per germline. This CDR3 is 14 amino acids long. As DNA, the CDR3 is TGTGCCAGCAGTCGGACTAGCGAGGTTGGGACCCAGTACTTC. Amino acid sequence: CASSRTSEVGTQYF.

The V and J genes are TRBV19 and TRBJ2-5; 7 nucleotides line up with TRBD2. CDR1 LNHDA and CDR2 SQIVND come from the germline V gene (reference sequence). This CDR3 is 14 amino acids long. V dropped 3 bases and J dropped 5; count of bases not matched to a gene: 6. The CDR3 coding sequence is TGTGCCAGTAGTATCGGCGGGAGAGGGGAGACCCAGTACTTC. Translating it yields CASSIGGRGETQYF.

CDR3 region: CASSPTGRESLNEQFF. The DNA for the CDR3 is TGTGCCAGCAGCCCCACGGGGCGGGAGTCCCTCAATGAGCAGTTCTTC. This rearrangement joins TRBV7-9 to TRBJ2-1; 7 positions match TRBD2. The V gene's germline CDR1 is SEHNR and CDR2 FQNEAQ (reference sequence). The CDR3 has 16 residues. V lost 5 bases to trimming and J lost 6 bases; unmatched junction nucleotides: 13.

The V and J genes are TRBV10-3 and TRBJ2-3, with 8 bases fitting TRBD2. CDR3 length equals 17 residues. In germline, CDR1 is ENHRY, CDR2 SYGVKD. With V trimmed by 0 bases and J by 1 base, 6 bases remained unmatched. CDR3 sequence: CAISESTAGGGTDTQYF. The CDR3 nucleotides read TGTGCCATCAGTGAGTCTACGGCGGGAGGAGGCACAGATACGCAGTATTTT.

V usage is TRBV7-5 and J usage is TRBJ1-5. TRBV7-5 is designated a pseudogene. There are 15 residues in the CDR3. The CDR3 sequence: CARSFRALGNQPQHF. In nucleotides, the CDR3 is TGTGCCAGAAGCTTCCGGGCATTGGGCAATCAGCCCCAGCATTTT.

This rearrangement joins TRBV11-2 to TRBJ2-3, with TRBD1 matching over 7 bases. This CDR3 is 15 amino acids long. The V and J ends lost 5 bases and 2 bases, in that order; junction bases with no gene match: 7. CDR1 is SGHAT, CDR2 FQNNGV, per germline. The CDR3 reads CASSVGGQLTDTQYF. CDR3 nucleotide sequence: TGTGCCAGCAGCGTAGGGGGACAGCTCACAGATACGCAGTATTTT.

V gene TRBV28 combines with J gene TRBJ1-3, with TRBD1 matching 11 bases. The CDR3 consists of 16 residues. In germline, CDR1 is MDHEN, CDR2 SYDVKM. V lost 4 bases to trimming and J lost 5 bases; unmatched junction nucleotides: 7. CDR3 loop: CASSSPGQGVRNTIYF. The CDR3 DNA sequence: TGTGCCAGCAGTTCTCCGGGACAGGGGGTTCGAAACACCATATATTTT.

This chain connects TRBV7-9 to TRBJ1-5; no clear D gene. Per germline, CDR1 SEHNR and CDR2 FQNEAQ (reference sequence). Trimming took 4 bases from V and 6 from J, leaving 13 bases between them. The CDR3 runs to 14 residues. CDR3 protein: CASSSHGDSQPQHF. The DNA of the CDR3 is TGTGCCAGCAGCTCACACGGGGATAGTCAGCCCCAGCATTTT.

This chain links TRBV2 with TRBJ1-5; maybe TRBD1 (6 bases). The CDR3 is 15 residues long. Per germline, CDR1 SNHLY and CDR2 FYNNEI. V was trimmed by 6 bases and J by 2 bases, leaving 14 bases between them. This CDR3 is CASSEQGLGNQPQHF. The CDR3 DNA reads TGTGCCAGCAGCGAACAGGGTTTGGGCAATCAGCCCCAGCATTTT.

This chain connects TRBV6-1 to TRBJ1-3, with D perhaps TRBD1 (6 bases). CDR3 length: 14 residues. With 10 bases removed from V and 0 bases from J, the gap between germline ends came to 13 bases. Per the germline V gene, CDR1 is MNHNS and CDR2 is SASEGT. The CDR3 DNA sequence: TGTGCCACTCGCCGGGACAACTCTGGAAACACCATATATTTT. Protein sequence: CATRRDNSGNTIYF.

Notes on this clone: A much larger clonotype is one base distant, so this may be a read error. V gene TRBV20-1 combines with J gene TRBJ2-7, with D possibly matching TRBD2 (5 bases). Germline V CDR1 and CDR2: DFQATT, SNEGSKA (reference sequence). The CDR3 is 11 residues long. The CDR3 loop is CSTSVNYEQYF. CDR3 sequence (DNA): TGCAGTACTAGTGTCAACTACGAGCAGTACTTC.

CDR3 protein: CAWRTSASGQYF. DNA of the CDR3: TGTGCCTGGAGGACTAGCGCCTCCGGGCAGTACTTC. The genes are TRBV30 and TRBJ2-5, with TRBD2 identical over 8 bases. The junction had 8 bases not matched to a gene; V was cut back by 3 bases and J by 11 bases. CDR3 length equals 12 residues. Looked up from germline, CDR1 is GTSNPN and CDR2 is SVGIG (reference sequence).

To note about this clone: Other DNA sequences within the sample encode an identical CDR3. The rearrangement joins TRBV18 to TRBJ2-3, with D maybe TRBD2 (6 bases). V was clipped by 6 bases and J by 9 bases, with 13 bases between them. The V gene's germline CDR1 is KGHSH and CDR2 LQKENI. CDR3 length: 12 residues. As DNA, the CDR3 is TGTGCCAGCTCCCCCCCCGGGGGAACGCAGTATTTT. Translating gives CASSPPGGTQYF.

The CDR3 spells CSVEGRVRGGLYF. CDR3 coding DNA: TGCAGCGTTGAAGGAAGGGTCAGGGGAGGTCTGTACTTC. The J gene is TRBJ2-7, the V gene TRBV29-1; TRBD1 or TRBD2 may be the D gene (6 bases each). This CDR3 region has 13 residues. V lost 1 base, J lost 12 bases, and 19 bases lay in between. Germline loops: CDR1 SQVTM, CDR2 ANQGSEA.

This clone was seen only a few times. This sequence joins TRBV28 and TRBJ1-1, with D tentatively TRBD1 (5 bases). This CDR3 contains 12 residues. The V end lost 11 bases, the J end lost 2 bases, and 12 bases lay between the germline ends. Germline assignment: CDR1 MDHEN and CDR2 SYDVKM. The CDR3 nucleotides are TGTGCCTCCCTGAGGGGTAACACTGAAGCTTTCTTT. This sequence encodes CASLRGNTEAFF. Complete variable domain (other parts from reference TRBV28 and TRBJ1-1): DVKVTQSSRYLVKRTGEKVFLECVQDMDHENMFWYRQDPGLGLRLIYFSYDVKMKEKGDIPEGYSVSREKKERFSLILESASTNQTSMYLCASLRGNTEAFFGQGTRLTVV.